These 4 T cell receptor beta chains were all obtained from the same sample, sequenced in a study of beta chain features in type 1 diabetes. Study-wide points: TCRB CDR3s were moderately but significantly shorter in Type 1 diabetes patients in all four CD4+ subsets.

TCRB transcripts that were expressed got sequenced, as all of the isolated RNA had been reverse transcribed. Libraries were prepared by immunoSEQ multiplex PCR; TCRdb keeps only in-frame clonotypes and omits some of them. The sample carries around 250,000 clones, 20% recorded once. Their target antigens are unknown. What was sequenced was naive CD4+ T cells from blood. Every receptor here comes from a woman between 40 and 55 years old with type 1 diabetes.

The chain combines TRBV2 with TRBJ2-5, with D perhaps matching TRBD1 (8 bases). This CDR3 is 15 amino acids long. Germline V gives CDR1 SNHLY, CDR2 FYNNEI. Trimming shortened V by 5 bases and J by 2 bases, and 15 bases separated the two germline ends. The CDR3 here is CASSPDRGLQETQYF. CDR3 in DNA: TGTGCCAGCAGTCCCGACAGGGGACTACAAGAGACCCAGTACTTC.

The DNA for the CDR3 is TGTGCCAGTAGTATACGACGACCCCACGGGGCAGATACGCAGTATTTT. Its translation is CASSIRRPHGADTQYF. The chain has TRBV19 and TRBJ2-3; perhaps TRBD2 as D (5 bases). CDR3 length: 16 residues. Trimming cost V 2 bases and J 4 bases, with 16 bases left between them. Germline CDR1 reads LNHDA; CDR2 reads SQIVND (reference sequence).

This clone has just a few counts. This rearrangement joins TRBV20-1 to TRBJ2-1, with 9 bases matching TRBD2. The V gene end was trimmed by 6 bases and the J gene end by 11 bases; junction bases not matched to a gene: 5. The length of the CDR3 is 11 residues. CDR1 is DFQATT, CDR2 SNEGSKA, per germline (reference sequence). The DNA of the CDR3 is TGCAGTGCGTCGGGACTAGCCCAGCAGTTCTTC. Amino acid sequence: CSASGLAQQFF.

The V gene is TRBV5-1, the J gene TRBJ2-3; D gene unclear. The CDR3 totals 12 residues. CDR1 is SGHRS and CDR2 is YFSETQ in the germline V gene. V dropped 4 bases and J dropped 2 bases, with 5 bases sitting between them. The CDR3 DNA is TGCGCCAGCAGCGAACTCACAGATACGCAGTATTTT. Protein sequence: CASSELTDTQYF. Supplemented by reference TRBV5-1 and TRBJ2-3, the full variable domain reads KAGVTQTPRYLIKTRGQQVTLSCSPISGHRSVSWYQQTPGQGLQFLFEYFSETQRNKGNFPGRFSGRQFSNSRSEMNVSTLELGDSALYLCASSELTDTQYFGPGTRLTVL.